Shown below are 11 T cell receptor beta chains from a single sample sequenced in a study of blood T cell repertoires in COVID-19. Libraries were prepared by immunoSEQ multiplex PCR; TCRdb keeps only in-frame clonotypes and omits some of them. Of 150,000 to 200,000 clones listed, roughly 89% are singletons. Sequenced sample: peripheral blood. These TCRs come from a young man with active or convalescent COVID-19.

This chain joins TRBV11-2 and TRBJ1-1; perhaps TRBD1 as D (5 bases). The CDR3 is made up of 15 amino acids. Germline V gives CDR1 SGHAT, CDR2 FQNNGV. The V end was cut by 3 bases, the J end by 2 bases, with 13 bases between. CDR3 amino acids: CASSFWGRPNTEAFF. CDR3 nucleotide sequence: TGTGCCAGCAGCTTCTGGGGCAGGCCAAACACTGAAGCTTTCTTT. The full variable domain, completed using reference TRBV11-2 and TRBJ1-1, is EAGVAQSPRYKIIEKRQSVAFWCNPISGHATLYWYQQILGQGPKLLIQFQNNGVVDDSQLPKDRFSAERLKGVDSTLKIQPAKLEDSAVYLCASSFWGRPNTEAFFGQGTRLTVV.

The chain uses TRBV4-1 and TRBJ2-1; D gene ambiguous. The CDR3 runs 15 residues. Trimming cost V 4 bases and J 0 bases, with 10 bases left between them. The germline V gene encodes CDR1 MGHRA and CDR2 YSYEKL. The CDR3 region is CASSLRMSSYNEQFF. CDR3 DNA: TGCGCCAGCAGCCTACGTATGAGCTCCTACAATGAGCAGTTCTTC.

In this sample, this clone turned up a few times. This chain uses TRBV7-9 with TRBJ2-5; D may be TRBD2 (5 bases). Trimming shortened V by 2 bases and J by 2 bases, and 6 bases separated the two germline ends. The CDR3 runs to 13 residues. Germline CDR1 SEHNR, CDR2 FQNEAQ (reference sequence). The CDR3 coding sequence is TGTGCCAGCAGCTTACCGGGGCAAGAGACCCAGTACTTC. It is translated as CASSLPGQETQYF. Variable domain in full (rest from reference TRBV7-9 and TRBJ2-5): DTGVSQNPRHKITKRGQNVTFRCDPISEHNRLYWYRQTLGQGPEFLTYFQNEAQLEKSRLLSDRFSAERPKGSFSTLEIQRTEQGDSAMYLCASSLPGQETQYFGPGTRLLVL.

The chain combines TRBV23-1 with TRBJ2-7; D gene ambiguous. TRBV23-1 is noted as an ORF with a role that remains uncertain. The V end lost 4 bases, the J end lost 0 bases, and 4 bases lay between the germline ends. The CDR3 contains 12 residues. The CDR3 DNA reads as TGCGCCAGCAGTCCAGTCTCCTACGAGCAGTACGTC. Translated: CASSPVSYEQYV.

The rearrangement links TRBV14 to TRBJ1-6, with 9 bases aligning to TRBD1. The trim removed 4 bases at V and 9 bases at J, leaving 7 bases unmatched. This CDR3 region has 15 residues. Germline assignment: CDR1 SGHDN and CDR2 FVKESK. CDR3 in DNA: TGTGCCAGCAGCCCGTCCCGGGACAGGGTTTCACCCCTCCACTTT. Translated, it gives CASSPSRDRVSPLHF.

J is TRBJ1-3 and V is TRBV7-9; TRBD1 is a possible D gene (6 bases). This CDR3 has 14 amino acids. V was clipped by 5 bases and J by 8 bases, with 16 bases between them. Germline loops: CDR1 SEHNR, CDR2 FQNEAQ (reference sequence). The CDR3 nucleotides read TGTGCCAGCAGCCCAACAGGGACCGGGGACACCATATATTTT. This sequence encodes CASSPTGTGDTIYF. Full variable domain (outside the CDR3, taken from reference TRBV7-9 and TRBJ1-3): DTGVSQNPRHKITKRGQNVTFRCDPISEHNRLYWYRQTLGQGPEFLTYFQNEAQLEKSRLLSDRFSAERPKGSFSTLEIQRTEQGDSAMYLCASSPTGTGDTIYFGEGSWLTVV.

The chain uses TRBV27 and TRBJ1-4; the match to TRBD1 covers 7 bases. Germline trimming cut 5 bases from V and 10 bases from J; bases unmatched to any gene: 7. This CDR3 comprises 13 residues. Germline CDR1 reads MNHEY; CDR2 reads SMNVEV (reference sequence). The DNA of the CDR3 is TGTGCCAGCAGTAGGGACAGTAGGGGAAAACTGTTTTTT. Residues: CASSRDSRGKLFF.

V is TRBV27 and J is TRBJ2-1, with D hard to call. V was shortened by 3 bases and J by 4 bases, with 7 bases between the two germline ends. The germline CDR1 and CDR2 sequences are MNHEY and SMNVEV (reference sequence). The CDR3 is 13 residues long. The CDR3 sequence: CASSFEAYNEQFF. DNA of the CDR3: TGTGCCAGCAGTTTCGAAGCTTACAATGAGCAGTTCTTC.

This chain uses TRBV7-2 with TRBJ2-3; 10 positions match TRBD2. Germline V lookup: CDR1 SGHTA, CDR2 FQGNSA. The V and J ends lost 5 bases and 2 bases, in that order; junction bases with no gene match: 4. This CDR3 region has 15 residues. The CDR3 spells CASSVGLATTDTQYF. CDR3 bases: TGTGCCAGCAGCGTGGGACTAGCGACCACAGATACGCAGTATTTT.

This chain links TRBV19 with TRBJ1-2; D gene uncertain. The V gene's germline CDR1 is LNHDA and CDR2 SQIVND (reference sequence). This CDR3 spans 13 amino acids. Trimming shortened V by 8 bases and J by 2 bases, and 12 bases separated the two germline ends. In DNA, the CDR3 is TGTGCCAGTTCCTTACTGTTAAACTATGGCTACACCTTC. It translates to CASSLLLNYGYTF.

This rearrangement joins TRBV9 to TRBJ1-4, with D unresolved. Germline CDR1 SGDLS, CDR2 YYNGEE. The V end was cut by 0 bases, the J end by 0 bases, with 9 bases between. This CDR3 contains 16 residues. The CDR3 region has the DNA TGTGCCAGCAGCGTAGGCGCGATTTCAACTAATGAAAAACTGTTTTTT. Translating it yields CASSVGAISTNEKLFF.